The 7 T cell receptor beta chains given below trace back to one sample, sequenced in a study of beta chain features in type 1 diabetes. Reverse transcription of all isolated RNA meant that expressed TCRB transcripts were sequenced. Profiled with immunoSEQ multiplex PCR; TCRdb holds only in-frame clones, not every one. The table includes more than 350,000 clones, approximately 10% detected once. Sequencing was performed on naive CD4+ T cells from blood. The receptors were gathered from a woman aged 18-29 years in good health.

V is TRBV2 and J is TRBJ2-1; D not certain. The V end lost 6 bases, the J end lost 0 bases, and 9 bases lay between the germline ends. In germline, CDR1 is SNHLY, CDR2 FYNNEI. The CDR3 consists of 14 residues. In DNA form, the CDR3 reads TGTGCCAGCAGGAAGTTAAGCTCCTACAATGAGCAGTTCTTC. Its translation is CASRKLSSYNEQFF.

This clone occurred a few times. The J gene is TRBJ1-1, the V gene TRBV29-1, with D tentatively TRBD1 (5 bases). Germline V gene sequence: CDR1 SQVTM, CDR2 ANQGSEA. Trimming left V 7 bases short and J 1 base short, with 13 bases between. The CDR3 has 13 residues. CDR3 amino acids: CSARRAGNTEAFF. The CDR3 bases are TGCAGCGCGCGCAGGGCGGGGAACACTGAAGCTTTCTTT.

J is TRBJ2-7 and V is TRBV7-6; D possibly corresponds to TRBD2 (5 bases). This CDR3 comprises 15 residues. Germline V gene data show CDR1 as SGHVS and CDR2 as FNYEAQ. The V end was cut by 5 bases, the J end by 1 base, with 15 bases between. CDR3 sequence: CASSPTGSGSYEQYF. In nucleotides, the CDR3 is TGTGCCAGCAGCCCCACCGGATCGGGATCCTACGAGCAGTACTTC.

V gene TRBV9 combines with J gene TRBJ1-2; TRBD1 matches at 9 bases. V was clipped by 0 bases and J by 4 bases; unmatched bases: 16. Germline V lookup: CDR1 SGDLS, CDR2 YYNGEE. This CDR3 comprises 19 residues. The CDR3: CASSVVNEGTGGAGYGYTF. Written as DNA, the CDR3 is TGTGCCAGCAGCGTAGTAAATGAGGGCACAGGGGGCGCTGGCTATGGCTACACCTTC.

The gene calls are TRBV11-3 and TRBJ2-5, with TRBD1 matching 9 bases. V dropped 5 bases and J dropped 4; count of bases not matched to a gene: 5. This CDR3 contains 14 residues. Per germline, CDR1 SGHNT and CDR2 YENEEA. The CDR3: CASSTRTGAETQYF. The CDR3 region has the DNA TGTGCCAGCAGCACCCGGACAGGGGCAGAGACCCAGTACTTC.

Only a few counts were recorded for this clone. This chain links TRBV11-3 with TRBJ2-7; no firm D call. This CDR3 is built from 12 residues. V was trimmed by 4 bases and J by 7 bases, leaving 11 bases between them. The germline V gene has CDR1 SGHNT and CDR2 YENEEA. The CDR3, as DNA: TGTGCCAGCAGCTCCCCGTTGAAGGAGCAGTACTTC. Translating gives CASSSPLKEQYF.

J is TRBJ2-5 and V is TRBV14; 12 bases agree with TRBD2. Germline V gene data show CDR1 as SGHDN and CDR2 as FVKESK. The junction had 7 bases not matched to a gene; V was cut back by 4 bases and J by 4 bases. The CDR3 runs to 16 residues. The CDR3 protein is CASSRGLAGIRETQYF. The CDR3, as DNA: TGTGCCAGCAGCCGCGGACTAGCGGGAATAAGAGAGACCCAGTACTTC.